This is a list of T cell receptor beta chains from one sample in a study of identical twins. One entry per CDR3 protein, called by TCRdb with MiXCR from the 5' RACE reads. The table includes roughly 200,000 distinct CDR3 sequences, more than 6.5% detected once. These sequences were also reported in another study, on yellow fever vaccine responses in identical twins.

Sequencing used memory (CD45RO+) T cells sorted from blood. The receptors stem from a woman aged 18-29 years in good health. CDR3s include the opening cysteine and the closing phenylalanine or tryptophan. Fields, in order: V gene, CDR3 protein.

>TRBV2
CASRAGTGAVSQPQHF
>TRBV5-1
CASSYDTATLYGYTF
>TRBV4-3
CASSQTTGGLPQFF
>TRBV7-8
CASSLDQGQFF
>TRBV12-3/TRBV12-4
CASRGANTGELFF
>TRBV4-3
CASSQATGAEQYF
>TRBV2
CASSERSGMYYEQYF
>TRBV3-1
CASRAGTNQETQYF
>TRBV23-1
CASSQSRRLAGMGGETQYF
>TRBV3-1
CASSQDGTLYDEQFF
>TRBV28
CASTRGGQSYEQYF
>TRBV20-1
CSARVEGRDSNSPLHF
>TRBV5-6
CASSLNRYEQYF
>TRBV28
CASSTTSGIQNTGELFF
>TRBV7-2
CASSPGRGLQTQYF
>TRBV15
CATSSSRGGSTDTQYF
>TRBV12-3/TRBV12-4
CASRQKVGTTSSTDTQYF
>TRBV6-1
CASQVGVSGTDMQYF
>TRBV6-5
CASRDSSYEQYF
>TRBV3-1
CASSLPGTVHNEQFF
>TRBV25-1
CASRDGGGLSSF
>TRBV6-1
CASSPINRSYGYTF
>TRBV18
CASSPQMSETQYF
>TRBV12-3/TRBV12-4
CASRQAGGNNEQFF
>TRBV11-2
CAARGLGLAEAFF
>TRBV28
CASSFSVEKLFF
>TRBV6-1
CASSGLAGERNIQYF
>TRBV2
CASSFSQFEQYF
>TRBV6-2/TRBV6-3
CASSTTGGEQFF
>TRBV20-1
CSARVRNTGELFF
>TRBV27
CASSFDTRGSTDTQYF
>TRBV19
CASSIWESSPLHF
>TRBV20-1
CSARDTSGDYYEQYF
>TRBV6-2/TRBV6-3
CASTDSYEQYF
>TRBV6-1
CASSRFLGDTQYF
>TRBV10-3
CAISESVLRPTDTQYF
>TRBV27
CASSYRDGPYEQYF
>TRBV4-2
CASSQKIAGGNHEQYF
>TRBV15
CATSRGGVGTDTQYF
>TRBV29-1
CSVRPSWGAEAFF
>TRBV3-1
CASSQPGTGGMNTEAFF
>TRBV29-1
CSAQTGVYEQYF